Below are 30 T cell receptor beta chains sequenced from a single sample in a study of regulatory T cells in long-lasting Graves disease. Assembly of TCR beta libraries relied on iRepertoire HTBI primers together with Arm-PCR of CDR3 regions. MiXCR was run by TCRdb on the multiplex PCR reads, yielding one entry per CDR3 protein. The repertoire holds 200,000 to 250,000 distinct CDR3 sequences, with 20% to 25% as singletons. The time point: newly diagnosed GD, antithyroid drugs for less than 3 months. Extracted PBMC RNA gave rise to the TCR library. Sequencing was performed on peripheral blood mononuclear cells (PBMCs), taken at new diagnosis, from a patient treated with antithyroid drugs. Receptors were obtained from a female donor with Graves disease.

This clonotype has at least ten counts. The V gene is TRBV28, the J gene TRBJ1-1; D is unclear. V was shortened by 6 bases and J by 1 base, with 18 bases between the two germline ends. The CDR3 is made up of 16 amino acids. Germline V gives CDR1 MDHEN, CDR2 SYDVKM. The CDR3, as DNA: TGTGCCAGCAGGGGTTCAGAGACGGGGAGGAACACTGAAGCTTTCTTT. Its protein is CASRGSETGRNTEAFF.

This clonotype was observed many times. The rearrangement links TRBV3-1 to TRBJ2-1; 14 bases agree with TRBD2. After removal of 0 bases from V and 8 bases from J, the junction contained 12 bases not matched to a gene. CDR1 and CDR2 from the germline V gene are LGHDT and YNNKEL (reference sequence). CDR3 length: 19 amino acids. The CDR3 sequence is CASSQEGTSGRALRDEQFF. CDR3 nucleotides: TGTGCCAGCAGCCAAGAAGGGACTAGCGGGAGAGCTCTTCGGGATGAGCAGTTCTTC.

The chain has TRBV20-1 and TRBJ2-3; 15 bases align to TRBD2. CDR1 and CDR2 from the germline V gene are DFQATT and SNEGSKA (reference sequence). The CDR3 totals 19 residues. Trimming at V came to 3 bases and at J to 4 bases, leaving 14 bases not matched to a gene. This chain's CDR3 is CSARTRTSGGGPMADTQYF. The CDR3 DNA follows: TGCAGTGCTAGGACAAGGACTAGCGGGGGGGGGCCAATGGCAGATACGCAGTATTTT.

The gene calls are TRBV7-6 and TRBJ2-3, with TRBD1 as a possible D gene (5 bases). The germline V gene has CDR1 SGHVS and CDR2 FNYEAQ. Trimming removed 5 bases from V and 7 bases from J, with 10 bases in between. The CDR3 is made up of 12 amino acids. CDR3 DNA sequence: TGTGCCAGCAGCGTTGGGGCAAATACGCAGTATTTT. It encodes CASSVGANTQYF.

This clonotype was counted at least ten times. The chain is built from TRBV3-1 and TRBJ2-1; D possibly matches TRBD1 or TRBD2 (5 bases each). Germline assignment: CDR1 LGHDT and CDR2 YNNKEL (reference sequence). V shed 1 base and J shed 8 bases, with 18 bases lying between them. The CDR3 sequence is 16 residues long. The CDR3 nucleotides are TGTGCCAGCAGCCAAGGGCGAGGGGCCGGGCTCGATGAGCAGTTCTTC. Amino acid sequence: CASSQGRGAGLDEQFF.

This clonotype was picked up many times. The rearrangement joins TRBV18 to TRBJ1-5; TRBD1 might be the D (6 bases). Germline V gene data show CDR1 as KGHSH and CDR2 as LQKENI. The CDR3 contains 15 residues. Trimming left V 1 base short and J 2 bases short, with 9 bases between. Written as DNA, the CDR3 is TGTGCCAGCTCACCACTGGGGGCTGGCAATCAGCCCCAGCATTTT. Protein product: CASSPLGAGNQPQHF.

This clonotype has a count of ten or more. The chain couples TRBV12-5 to TRBJ1-2; the D is unclear. Trimming stripped 1 base from V and 5 bases from J, with 5 bases between. The CDR3 contains 12 residues. Germline CDR1 LGHNT, CDR2 FRNRAP. The CDR3 coding sequence is TGTGCTAGTGGTTTGGGCCAATATGGCTACACCTTC. Protein sequence: CASGLGQYGYTF. The full variable domain, with the rest looked up from reference TRBV12-5 and TRBJ1-2, is DARVTQTPRHKVTEMGQEVTMRCQPILGHNTVFWYRQTMMQGLELLAYFRNRAPLDDSGMPKDRFSAEMPDATLATLKIQPSEPRDSAVYFCASGLGQYGYTFGSGTRLTVV.

As concerns this clonotype: Given a much more abundant clone one base away, this may be a read error. The CDR3 is CSVGVDSPNGQFF. Written as DNA, the CDR3 is TGCAGCGTTGGTGTTGATTCCCCAAATGGGCAGTTCTTC. This chain uses TRBV20-1 with TRBJ2-7; no clear D gene. The J call could be wrong; TRBJ2-1 is a better fit for the DNA end. The CDR3 consists of 13 residues. The germline V gene encodes CDR1 DFQATT and CDR2 SNEGSKA (reference sequence).

The CDR3 reads CASSLTGTATNEKLFF. DNA for the CDR3: TGCGCCAGCAGCTTGACCGGGACAGCAACTAATGAAAAACTGTTTTTT. The chain recombines TRBV5-1 with TRBJ1-4; TRBD1 matches 7 bases. The CDR3 has 16 residues. The ends lost 1 base at V and 0 bases at J; junction bases unmatched: 3. Germline CDR1 reads SGHRS; CDR2 reads YFSETQ.

This clonotype was seen ten or more times. The chain carries TRBV7-7 and TRBJ2-1; tentatively, D is TRBD1 or TRBD2 (5 bases each). This CDR3 contains 15 residues. V dropped 5 bases and J dropped 2 bases, with 13 bases sitting between them. The germline V gene encodes CDR1 SSHAT and CDR2 FNYEAQ (reference sequence). The CDR3 bases are TGTGCCAGCAGCGCCTTGGGGACGGCCTACAATGAGCAGTTCTTC. Its protein is CASSALGTAYNEQFF.

This clonotype turned up a few times. The gene calls are TRBV5-1 and TRBJ2-1; 7 bases agree with TRBD2. Germline CDR1 and CDR2: SGHRS and YFSETQ. With V trimmed by 0 bases and J by 3 bases, 3 bases remained unmatched. CDR3 length: 15 amino acids. CDR3 nucleotide sequence: TGCGCCAGCAGCTTGGCGGCTAGCGGCTACAATGAGCAGTTCTTC. Translated, it gives CASSLAASGYNEQFF.

A note on this clonotype: A single base separates this from a much larger clone, so it may be a read error. The V gene is TRBV5-5, the J gene TRBJ1-1; D gene ambiguous. Trimming removed 5 bases from V and 1 base from J, with 18 bases in between. This CDR3 comprises 16 residues. CDR1 and CDR2 from the germline V gene are SGHKS and YYEKEE (reference sequence). Here the CDR3 reads CASRDTSSGKNTEAFF. The DNA for the CDR3 is TGTGCCAGCAGGGATACCTCCTCGGGGAAGAACACTGAAGCTTTCTTT.

A note on this clonotype: With a far larger clone one base away, a read error is the likely cause. The genes are TRBV11-3 and TRBJ2-1; 12 nucleotides agree with TRBD1. This CDR3 has 15 amino acids. CDR1 SGHNT and CDR2 YENEEA come from the germline V gene. Losses at the gene ends were 7 bases for V and 15 bases for J; bases not matched to a gene: 16. The CDR3 DNA reads TGTGCCAGCAACCCTCGCGGGACAGGGGGCTATAGGCTGTTCTTC. Translating gives CASNPRGTGGYRLFF.

This clonotype was recorded a few times. The chain is built from TRBV20-1 and TRBJ1-2; D is unresolved. This CDR3 region has 13 residues. V was shortened by 2 bases and J by 7 bases, with 14 bases between the two germline ends. The germline gives CDR1 DFQATT, CDR2 SNEGSKA (reference sequence). CDR3 sequence: CSARRPRGGGYTF. CDR3 sequence (DNA): TGCAGTGCTAGAAGACCTCGAGGCGGTGGCTACACCTTC.

The V gene is TRBV2, the J gene TRBJ2-1; 10 bases line up with TRBD2. The CDR3 spans 16 residues. Trimming cost V 4 bases and J 9 bases; bases outside gene matches: 12. Per germline, CDR1 SNHLY and CDR2 FYNNEI. CDR3 region: CASSGQSGGAGVEQFF. The DNA of the CDR3 is TGTGCCAGCAGTGGCCAGAGCGGGGGGGCCGGGGTTGAGCAGTTCTTC.

This clonotype was counted at least ten times. The chain combines TRBV30 with TRBJ2-7, with a possible D match to TRBD2 (7 bases). Germline lookup yields CDR1 GTSNPN and CDR2 SVGIG (reference sequence). This CDR3 region has 13 residues. The V end lost 0 bases, the J end lost 6 bases, and 12 bases lay between the germline ends. CDR3 DNA sequence: TGTGCCTGGAGTGTCGGGGGGCCGGCCGAGCAGTACTTC. Translation: CAWSVGGPAEQYF.

Many counts were recorded for this clonotype. CDR3 DNA: TGCAGCGTTGAAGGGCCTCTAGCGGGAGCCGGCAATGAGCAGTTCTTC. Translating it yields CSVEGPLAGAGNEQFF. The chain employs TRBV29-1 and TRBJ2-1; TRBD2 matches at 10 bases. This CDR3 is built from 16 residues. CDR1 and CDR2 from the germline V gene are SQVTM and ANQGSEA. Trimming removed 1 base from V and 6 bases from J; junction bases left unmatched: 9.

This clonotype came up many times. The chain is built from TRBV5-1 and TRBJ2-3; 10 nucleotides agree with TRBD2. Germline CDR1 and CDR2: SGHRS and YFSETQ. The CDR3 sequence is 15 residues long. Losses at the gene ends were 1 base for V and 5 bases for J; bases not matched to a gene: 4. The CDR3 nucleotides are TGCGCCAGCAGCTTGAAGGCTAGCGGGGGAGATACGCAGTATTTT. Translation: CASSLKASGGDTQYF.

The chain recombines TRBV7-2 with TRBJ1-6; the D gene is possibly TRBD1 (6 bases). CDR1 and CDR2 from the germline V gene are SGHTA and FQGNSA. V lost 6 bases to trimming and J lost 8 bases, with 11 bases between them. The CDR3 length is 13 residues. CDR3 in amino acids: CASSPNRDSPLHF. CDR3 in DNA: TGTGCCAGCAGTCCGAACAGGGATTCACCCCTCCACTTT. Full variable domain (rest looked up from reference TRBV7-2 and TRBJ1-6): GAGVSQSPSNKVTEKGKDVELRCDPISGHTALYWYRQSLGQGLEFLIYFQGNSAPDKSGLPSDRFSAERTGGSVSTLTIQRTQQEDSAVYLCASSPNRDSPLHFGNGTRLTVT.

This clonotype appeared a single time. The chain joins TRBV20-1 to TRBJ2-1; D is unclear. The CDR3 is 12 residues long. In germline, CDR1 is DFQATT, CDR2 SNEGSKA (reference sequence). Trimming pared 7 bases from V and 8 bases from J, leaving 15 bases between. The CDR3, as DNA: TGCAGTGTTATTAGAGGACGGGATGAGCAGTTCTTC. Protein: CSVIRGRDEQFF.

Ten or more counts support this clonotype. At one end, the junction sequence differs from germline, possibly due to a read error. The chain combines TRBV11-2 with TRBJ2-1; TRBD2 matches 11 bases. The CDR3 extends over 15 amino acids. Germline CDR1 reads SGHAT; CDR2 reads FQNNGV. The DNA of the CDR3 is TGCGCCAGCAGCCTGACTAGCGGGACATACAATGAGCAGTTCTTC. It translates to CASSLTSGTYNEQFF.

This clonotype has more than one count but fewer than ten. This chain connects TRBV4-2 to TRBJ2-5; 9 nucleotides align to TRBD2. The CDR3 contains 15 residues. Looked up from germline, CDR1 is LGHNA and CDR2 is YNFKEQ. The J segment lost 5 bases and the V segment lost 4 bases, leaving 8 bases of the junction unmatched. CDR3 in DNA: TGTGCCAGCAGCCCTAGCGGGGTCGTAGGGGAGACCCAGTACTTC. It codes for CASSPSGVVGETQYF.

This clonotype was seen many times. The V gene is TRBV7-9, the J gene TRBJ1-4; 7 bases agree with TRBD1. The CDR3 contains 14 residues. V dropped 5 bases and J dropped 5; count of bases not matched to a gene: 5. Germline V gives CDR1 SEHNR, CDR2 FQNEAQ (reference sequence). Here the CDR3 reads CASSRQGWNEKLFF. The CDR3 DNA follows: TGTGCCAGCAGCCGACAGGGTTGGAATGAAAAACTGTTTTTT.

CDR3 DNA sequence: TGTGCCAGCAGTGACGACGGCCGGCAGCAGCCCCAGCATTTT. It is translated as CASSDDGRQQPQHF. The V gene is TRBV2, the J gene TRBJ1-5; no clear D gene. This CDR3 has 14 residues. Trimming cost V 3 bases and J 7 bases, with 13 bases left between them. Germline CDR1 reads SNHLY; CDR2 reads FYNNEI.

The chain links TRBV20-1 to TRBJ2-5, with 7 bases lining up with TRBD2. V trimming: 1 base; J trimming: 3 bases; junction bases outside the gene matches: 8. The germline V gene encodes CDR1 DFQATT and CDR2 SNEGSKA (reference sequence). CDR3 size: 15 residues. This chain's CDR3 is CSARGDGLAEETQYF. In DNA, the CDR3 is TGCAGTGCTAGAGGGGACGGGCTAGCGGAAGAGACCCAGTACTTC.

This clonotype was observed many times. V usage is TRBV6-2 or TRBV6-3 and J usage is TRBJ1-1; no definite D call. The CDR3 contains 13 residues. Trimming took 2 bases from V and 6 from J, leaving 10 bases between them. The germline V gene encodes CDR1 MNHEY and CDR2 SVGEGT. The CDR3 spells CASSYPGPPEAFF. Written as DNA, the CDR3 is TGTGCCAGCAGTTACCCAGGCCCACCTGAAGCTTTCTTT.

This clonotype was counted only a few times. This rearrangement joins TRBV12-5 to TRBJ2-5, with TRBD1 matching 7 bases. Trimming took 5 bases from V and 9 from J; bases not matched to a gene: 6. This CDR3 has 12 amino acids. Germline V gives CDR1 LGHNT, CDR2 FRNRAP. CDR3 sequence (DNA): TGTGCTAGTGGTCACGACAGGGAAGCCCAGTACTTC. This sequence encodes CASGHDREAQYF.

This clonotype was seen repeatedly, ten times or more. The rearrangement joins TRBV12-3 or TRBV12-4 to TRBJ2-3, with D hard to call. This CDR3 has 15 amino acids. V shed 6 bases and J shed 0 bases, with 13 bases lying between them. In DNA, the CDR3 is TGTGCCAGCAGCCCCTTACCGGTTAGCACAGATACGCAGTATTTT. This translates into CASSPLPVSTDTQYF.

V is TRBV19 and J is TRBJ1-5; 7 positions match TRBD1. The trim removed 3 bases at V and 1 base at J, leaving 3 bases unmatched. CDR3 length: 15 residues. The germline CDR1 and CDR2 sequences are LNHDA and SQIVND (reference sequence). The CDR3 reads CASSITTGSNQPQHF. The CDR3 DNA reads as TGTGCCAGTAGTATCACGACAGGGAGCAATCAGCCCCAGCATTTT.

This clonotype showed up just a few times. A read error may account for a junction end that differs from germline. CDR3 sequence reads: CASSTPRGTEELFF. CDR3 nucleotide sequence: TGCGCCAGCAGCACCCCTAGGGGGACCGAGGAGCTGTTTTTT. This sequence joins TRBV11-1 and TRBJ2-2, with D possibly matching TRBD1 (6 bases). Germline CDR1 and CDR2: SGHAT and FQDESV (reference sequence). This CDR3 contains 14 residues.